The 28 T cell receptor beta chains presented below share a single source sample, sequenced in a study of T-cell memory formation after mild COVID-19. Using its own MiXCR run on the 5' RACE reads, TCRdb lists one record per CDR3 protein. The sample contains 300,000 to 400,000 distinct CDR3 sequences, roughly 21% of which appear only once. Input material: PBMCs or a T cell subset sorted from them (not recorded which). These receptors were obtained from an adult woman who had mild COVID-19 (a few samples of this study predate the infection). Cell type and time point are not known.

V is TRBV2 and J is TRBJ1-1; 10 positions match TRBD1. The V segment lost 0 bases and the J segment 2 bases; nucleotides outside the gene matches: 9. The CDR3 totals 18 residues. Germline V lookup: CDR1 SNHLY, CDR2 FYNNEI. Written as DNA, the CDR3 is TGTGCCAGCAGTGAAGCCTTGGGACAGGGGAGAGGCAACACTGAAGCTTTCTTT. Its protein product is CASSEALGQGRGNTEAFF.

The rearrangement uses TRBV5-1 and TRBJ2-7; D not resolved. Deletions cut 0 bases from V and 2 bases from J, with 6 bases between. Germline CDR1 is SGHRS and CDR2 is YFSETQ. This CDR3 comprises 13 residues. CDR3 DNA: TGCGCCAGCAGCTTGGACCCAGCCTACGAGCAGTACTTC. Translated, it gives CASSLDPAYEQYF.

This clonotype was detected a few times. The V and J genes are TRBV20-1 and TRBJ1-2, with 11 bases that match TRBD1. CDR3 size: 13 residues. J was trimmed by 2 bases and V by 6 bases; bases with no gene match: 2. In germline, CDR1 is DFQATT, CDR2 SNEGSKA (reference sequence). Here the CDR3 reads CSARDRGNYGYTF. The CDR3 nucleotides read TGCAGTGCCCGGGACAGGGGGAACTATGGCTACACCTTC.

The CDR3 DNA follows: TGTGCCAGCAGCCTTCTCAGACCGGGACGGGACAATGAGCAGTTCTTC. Its protein product is CASSLLRPGRDNEQFF. The chain employs TRBV5-6 and TRBJ2-1; tentatively, D is TRBD1 or TRBD2 (5 bases each). Trimming pared 4 bases from V and 5 bases from J, leaving 19 bases between. This CDR3 spans 16 amino acids. Germline values: CDR1 SGHDT, CDR2 YYEEEE. The entire variable domain, with the rest obtained from reference TRBV5-6 and TRBJ2-1, is as follows: DAGVTQSPTHLIKTRGQQVTLRCSPKSGHDTVSWYQQALGQGPQFIFQYYEEEERQRGNFPDRFSGHQFPNYSSELNVNALLLGDSALYLCASSLLRPGRDNEQFFGPGTRLTVL.

This clonotype showed up just a few times. This chain links TRBV29-1 with TRBJ2-7; 7 bases line up with TRBD1. V was clipped by 6 bases and J by 7 bases; unmatched bases: 12. The CDR3 consists of 13 residues. Germline loops: CDR1 SQVTM, CDR2 ANQGSEA. The CDR3 DNA is TGCAGCGTCGGAGACAGGGACCTTAGGGAGCAGTACTTC. It specifies CSVGDRDLREQYF.

The V gene is TRBV19, the J gene TRBJ2-1; TRBD2 is a possible D gene (5 bases). V lost 4 bases to trimming and J lost 0 bases, with 7 bases between them. Germline CDR1 is LNHDA and CDR2 is SQIVND (reference sequence). The CDR3 has 14 residues. CDR3 residues: CASSSRGSYNEQFF. CDR3 in DNA: TGTGCCAGTAGTAGTCGGGGCTCCTACAATGAGCAGTTCTTC.

The V and J genes are TRBV7-2 and TRBJ2-1; tentatively, D is TRBD2 (5 bases). CDR3 length: 16 residues. V lost 3 bases and J lost 0, with 12 bases in between. CDR1 is SGHTA and CDR2 is FQGNSA in the germline V gene. CDR3 protein: CASSLSSRGSYNEQFF. CDR3 sequence (DNA): TGTGCCAGCAGCTTGTCTTCCCGGGGCTCCTACAATGAGCAGTTCTTC.

The V call is TRBV12-3 or TRBV12-4, the J call TRBJ2-7; 9 positions agree with TRBD1. V was clipped by 8 bases and J by 2 bases; unmatched bases: 10. There are 15 residues in the CDR3. CDR3 nucleotide sequence: TGTGCCAGCTGCATGTTGGGGGACAGGGCCTACGAGCAGTACTTC. It is translated as CASCMLGDRAYEQYF.

The rearrangement links TRBV7-8 to TRBJ2-1; 8 positions match TRBD2. The CDR3 is made up of 17 amino acids. Germline loops: CDR1 SGHVS, CDR2 FQNEAQ. The V segment lost 3 bases and the J segment 1 base; nucleotides outside the gene matches: 8. The CDR3 reads CASSFYAGGASYNEQFF. CDR3 sequence (DNA): TGTGCCAGCAGCTTTTATGCCGGGGGGGCTTCCTACAATGAGCAGTTCTTC.

The chain couples TRBV9 to TRBJ2-1; a possible D gene is TRBD2 (5 bases). CDR3 size: 15 residues. Germline assignment: CDR1 SGDLS and CDR2 YYNGEE. The V end lost 4 bases, the J end lost 4 bases, and 15 bases lay between the germline ends. The CDR3 is CASSPEVGVYNEQFF. CDR3 coding DNA: TGTGCCAGCAGCCCAGAGGTGGGAGTGTACAATGAGCAGTTCTTC.

This clonotype was picked up many times. This chain connects TRBV7-9 to TRBJ1-1, with D tentatively TRBD1 (6 bases). CDR1 and CDR2 from the germline V gene are SEHNR and FQNEAQ (reference sequence). The CDR3 sequence is 15 residues long. The V and J ends lost 4 bases and 1 base respectively, with 13 bases between them. The CDR3 sequence is CASSSNRDTNTEAFF. The CDR3 bases are TGTGCCAGCAGCTCGAACAGGGATACGAACACTGAAGCTTTCTTT.

The chain couples TRBV5-1 to TRBJ2-5; D may be TRBD1 (6 bases). The CDR3 is made up of 13 amino acids. V lost 7 bases and J lost 1, with 11 bases in between. Germline loops: CDR1 SGHRS, CDR2 YFSETQ. CDR3 coding DNA: TGCGCCAGCGGACAGCCCACCCAAGAGACCCAGTACTTC. It encodes CASGQPTQETQYF. Drawing the rest from reference TRBV5-1 and TRBJ2-5, the complete variable domain is KAGVTQTPRYLIKTRGQQVTLSCSPISGHRSVSWYQQTPGQGLQFLFEYFSETQRNKGNFPGRFSGRQFSNSRSEMNVSTLELGDSALYLCASGQPTQETQYFGPGTRLLVL.

The V gene is TRBV7-8, the J gene TRBJ1-5; 10 positions agree with TRBD1. The CDR3 runs to 15 residues. Germline V gives CDR1 SGHVS, CDR2 FQNEAQ. V shed 5 bases and J 6 bases; nucleotides not matched to a gene: 7. The CDR3 is CASSTYGQGGQPQHF. The CDR3 DNA reads as TGTGCCAGCAGCACTTATGGACAGGGGGGTCAGCCCCAGCATTTT.

V and J are TRBV25-1 and TRBJ1-1, with TRBD1 as a possible D gene (5 bases). The CDR3 runs 14 residues. The germline V and J ends were trimmed by 7 bases and 4 bases, with 16 bases remaining between them. The germline V gene has CDR1 MGHDK and CDR2 SYGVNS. In DNA, the CDR3 is TGTGCCAGCACGCTCGGGGCGGGGGGCACTGAAGCTTTCTTT. Translated: CASTLGAGGTEAFF.

CDR3 region: CASTTGREGFYNEQFF. CDR3 sequence (DNA): TGTGCCAGCACCACAGGGCGGGAGGGATTTTACAATGAGCAGTTCTTC. The V and J genes are TRBV6-5 and TRBJ2-1; the match to TRBD2 covers 9 bases. CDR1 MNHEY and CDR2 SVGAGI come from the germline V gene. V was clipped by 7 bases and J by 4 bases; unmatched bases: 11. The CDR3 is made up of 16 amino acids.

V usage is TRBV12-3 or TRBV12-4 and J usage is TRBJ2-1; either TRBD1 or TRBD2 may supply D (6 bases each). The CDR3 covers 13 residues. Trimming pared 1 base from V and 9 bases from J, leaving 10 bases between. The CDR3 reads CASSLEGGGEQFF. CDR3 DNA sequence: TGTGCCAGCAGTTTAGAGGGGGGTGGTGAGCAGTTCTTC.

This clonotype was detected only a few times. V is TRBV12-3 or TRBV12-4 and J is TRBJ2-7, with TRBD1 matching 10 bases. CDR3 length: 15 amino acids. The trim removed 7 bases at V and 1 base at J, leaving 7 bases unmatched. CDR3 protein: CASNPGQGRSYEQYF. In DNA form, the CDR3 reads TGTGCCAGCAATCCGGGACAGGGGAGGTCCTACGAGCAGTACTTC.

This clonotype was seen a handful of times. CDR3 in DNA: TGCAGCGTTGAAGAGGGGCAGGGCGGTAGCAATCAGCCCCAGCATTTT. The encoded protein is CSVEEGQGGSNQPQHF. The rearrangement links TRBV29-1 to TRBJ1-5; D is perhaps TRBD1 (5 bases). The CDR3 loop spans 16 amino acids. Per the germline V gene, CDR1 is SQVTM and CDR2 is ANQGSEA. Trimming pared 0 bases from V and 0 bases from J, leaving 12 bases between.

This clonotype showed up many times. The chain recombines TRBV24-1 with TRBJ2-6; tentatively, D is TRBD1 (6 bases). CDR3 length equals 18 residues. Deletions cut 6 bases from V and 1 base from J, with 18 bases between. Germline V gene sequence: CDR1 KGHDR, CDR2 SFDVKD. The CDR3 loop is CATSHVRGFLSGANVLTF. CDR3 sequence (DNA): TGTGCCACCAGTCATGTCAGGGGCTTCCTATCTGGGGCCAACGTCCTGACTTTC.

This sequence joins TRBV6-5 and TRBJ1-1; 7 bases map to TRBD1. Germline trimming cut 4 bases from V and 0 bases from J; bases unmatched to any gene: 26. The length of the CDR3 is 22 residues. Germline values: CDR1 MNHEY, CDR2 SVGAGI. The CDR3 spells CASSSHPPGTELHLSMNTEAFF. The CDR3 nucleotides read TGTGCCAGCAGTTCTCACCCACCCGGGACAGAGTTACACCTTAGCATGAACACTGAAGCTTTCTTT.

The sample holds a few counts of this clonotype. This sequence joins TRBV10-3 and TRBJ1-2; D is undetermined. Germline CDR1 reads ENHRY; CDR2 reads SYGVKD. V lost 0 bases and J lost 0, with 11 bases in between. The CDR3 runs to 16 residues. The CDR3 region has the DNA TGTGCCATCAGTGAGTCACAAGATCGCGCTAACTATGGCTACACCTTC. It yields the protein CAISESQDRANYGYTF.

This clonotype was detected a few times. The J gene is TRBJ2-7, the V gene TRBV13, with 9 bases fitting TRBD1. The CDR3 extends over 14 amino acids. Germline V lookup: CDR1 PRHDT, CDR2 FYEKMQ (reference sequence). The trim removed 4 bases at V and 6 bases at J, leaving 7 bases unmatched. DNA of the CDR3: TGTGCCAGCAGCTACAGGGGGCCAGGATCCGAGCAGTACTTC. Residues: CASSYRGPGSEQYF.

This clonotype was seen more than once but under ten times. This sequence joins TRBV2 and TRBJ2-1; the match to TRBD2 covers 15 bases. Germline-derived CDR1 and CDR2 are SNHLY and FYNNEI. The CDR3 extends over 19 amino acids. Trimming took 6 bases from V and 0 from J; bases not matched to a gene: 9. The CDR3 coding sequence is TGTGCCAGCAGAAATCCCGGGACTAGCGGGGGGCCCTCCTACAATGAGCAGTTCTTC. It translates to CASRNPGTSGGPSYNEQFF.

The V gene is TRBV12-3 or TRBV12-4, the J gene TRBJ1-2; D is possibly TRBD1 (5 bases). Trimming took 4 bases from V and 6 from J, leaving 15 bases between them. The CDR3 contains 14 residues. The CDR3 loop reads CASSSRQNRNGYTF. CDR3 coding DNA: TGTGCCAGCAGTTCACGGCAAAACAGGAATGGCTACACCTTC.

This clonotype has a handful of counts. The V gene is TRBV6-5, the J gene TRBJ1-4; 11 positions match TRBD1. This CDR3 has 15 amino acids. V was pared by 6 bases and J by 6 bases, with 6 bases of the junction left unmatched. CDR1 and CDR2 from the germline V gene are MNHEY and SVGAGI. CDR3 DNA sequence: TGTGCCAGCAGATTACCGGGACAGGGGGATGAAAAACTGTTTTTT. Its translation: CASRLPGQGDEKLFF.

This clonotype has only a few counts. The chain combines TRBV20-1 with TRBJ2-7; maybe TRBD2 (6 bases). V dropped 3 bases and J dropped 5 bases, with 11 bases sitting between them. The CDR3 has 12 amino acids. CDR1 DFQATT and CDR2 SNEGSKA come from the germline V gene (reference sequence). The CDR3 sequence is CSAREGSNEQYF. In DNA form, the CDR3 reads TGCAGTGCTAGGGAGGGTAGCAACGAGCAGTACTTC.

Comment on this clonotype: Compared with germline, one end of the junction differs, possibly owing to a read error. This sequence joins TRBV6-1 and TRBJ2-2, with TRBD1 matching over 8 bases. The CDR3 sequence is 15 residues long. Germline loops: CDR1 MNHNS, CDR2 SASEGT. This chain's CDR3 is CASSEGQGWGGELFF. As DNA, the CDR3 is TGTGCCAGCAGCGAAGGACAGGGCTGGGGCGGGGAGCTGTTTTTT.

The V call is TRBV20-1, the J call TRBJ2-3, with D hard to call. The V and J ends lost 2 bases and 0 bases respectively, with 18 bases between them. Per germline, CDR1 DFQATT and CDR2 SNEGSKA (reference sequence). CDR3 length equals 17 residues. The CDR3 bases are TGCAGTGCTAGAACCACCGAGGTCCTAACTAGCACAGATACGCAGTATTTT. Translated, it gives CSARTTEVLTSTDTQYF.